This T cell receptor beta chain was observed in a study of PD-1 blockade in classical Hodgkin lymphoma. For the study at large: Nivolumab was administered to patients intravenously at 3 mg/kg every 2 weeks.

Study results and limitations: Individuals who commenced nivolumab within less than 1 year of ASCT were excluded. Complete responders' baseline diversity resembled that of newly diagnosed patients.

Method: immunoSEQ multiplex PCR; TCRdb's copy keeps in-frame clones and lacks some. The repertoire holds approximately 20,000 clones, with 75% to 85% as singletons. The CDR3 contains 16 residues. Per the germline V gene, CDR1 is SGHAT and CDR2 is FQNNGV. Losses at the gene ends were 2 bases for V and 2 bases for J; bases not matched to a gene: 7. Stated time point: cycle 4 day 1 (C4D1), after more than 5 weeks of nivolumab. Every patient had relapsed following autologous stem cell transplantation, and cohorts differed in brentuximab vedotin exposure. Best outcomes ranged across complete response, partial response and progressive disease. Points on this clone: Antigen: not known.

Sequencing used peripheral blood mononuclear cells (PBMCs), obtained before the fourth cycle of nivolumab. This TCR derives from a human donor with classical Hodgkin lymphoma. The V and J genes are TRBV11-2 and TRBJ2-5, with TRBD1 matching over 8 bases. The chain's CDR3 is CASSLNRGSEQETQYF. CDR3 bases: TGTGCCAGCAGCTTAAACAGGGGGAGCGAACAAGAGACCCAGTACTTC.